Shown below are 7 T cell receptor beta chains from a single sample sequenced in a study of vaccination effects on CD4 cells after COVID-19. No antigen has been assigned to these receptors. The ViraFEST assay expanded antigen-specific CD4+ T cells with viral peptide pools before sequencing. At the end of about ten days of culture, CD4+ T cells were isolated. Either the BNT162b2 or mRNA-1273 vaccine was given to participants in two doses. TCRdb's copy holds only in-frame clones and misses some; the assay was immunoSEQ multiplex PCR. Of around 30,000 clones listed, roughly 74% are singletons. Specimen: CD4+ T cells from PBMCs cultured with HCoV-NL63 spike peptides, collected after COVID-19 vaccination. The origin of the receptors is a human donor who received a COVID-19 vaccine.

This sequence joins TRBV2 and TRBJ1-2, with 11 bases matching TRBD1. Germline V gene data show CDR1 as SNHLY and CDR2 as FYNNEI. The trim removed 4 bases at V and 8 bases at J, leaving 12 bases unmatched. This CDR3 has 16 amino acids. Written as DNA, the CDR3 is TGTGCCAGCAGTGTTTACCGGACAGGGGGCGCAGGAGGCTACACCTTC. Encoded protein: CASSVYRTGGAGGYTF. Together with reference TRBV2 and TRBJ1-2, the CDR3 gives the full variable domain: EPEVTQTPSHQVTQMGQEVILRCVPISNHLYFYWYRQILGQKVEFLVSFYNNEISEKSEIFDDQFSVERPDGSNFTLKIRSTKLEDSAMYFCASSVYRTGGAGGYTFGSGTRLTVV.

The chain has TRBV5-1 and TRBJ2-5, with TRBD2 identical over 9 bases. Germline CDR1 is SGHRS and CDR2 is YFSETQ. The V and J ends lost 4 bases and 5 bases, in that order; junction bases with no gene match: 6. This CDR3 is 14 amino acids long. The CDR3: CASSERLAEETQYF. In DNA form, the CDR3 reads TGCGCCAGCAGCGAGCGACTAGCGGAGGAGACCCAGTACTTC.

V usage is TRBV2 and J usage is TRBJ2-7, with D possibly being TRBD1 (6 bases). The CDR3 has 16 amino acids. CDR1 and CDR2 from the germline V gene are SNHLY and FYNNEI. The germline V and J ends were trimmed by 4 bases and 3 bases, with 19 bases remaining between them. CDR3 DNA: TGTGCCAGCAGTGGCAGTATTGGGGGCATTATCTACGAGCAGTACTTC. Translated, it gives CASSGSIGGIIYEQYF. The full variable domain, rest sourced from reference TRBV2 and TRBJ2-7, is EPEVTQTPSHQVTQMGQEVILRCVPISNHLYFYWYRQILGQKVEFLVSFYNNEISEKSEIFDDQFSVERPDGSNFTLKIRSTKLEDSAMYFCASSGSIGGIIYEQYFGPGTRLTVT.

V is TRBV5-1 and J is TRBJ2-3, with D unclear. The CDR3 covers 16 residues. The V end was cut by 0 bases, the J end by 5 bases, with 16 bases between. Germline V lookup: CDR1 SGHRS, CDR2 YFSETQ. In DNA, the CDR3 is TGCGCCAGCAGCTTGGGGCGCCGGACGTCCTTAGATACGCAGTATTTT. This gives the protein CASSLGRRTSLDTQYF.

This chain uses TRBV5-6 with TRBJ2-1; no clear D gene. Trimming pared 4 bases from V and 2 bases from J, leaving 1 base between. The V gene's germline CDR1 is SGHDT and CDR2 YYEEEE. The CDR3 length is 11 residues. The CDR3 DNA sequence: TGTGCCAGCAGCACCTACAATGAGCAGTTCTTC. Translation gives CASSTYNEQFF.

The CDR3 sequence: CASSKALLPWTVTYEQYF. In nucleotides, the CDR3 is TGTGCCAGCAGCAAAGCGCTTTTACCGTGGACAGTTACCTACGAGCAGTACTTC. The V and J genes are TRBV21-1 and TRBJ2-7; TRBD1 was called by the table and not checked on the DNA. TRBV21-1 is given as a pseudogene. CDR3 length: 18 amino acids.

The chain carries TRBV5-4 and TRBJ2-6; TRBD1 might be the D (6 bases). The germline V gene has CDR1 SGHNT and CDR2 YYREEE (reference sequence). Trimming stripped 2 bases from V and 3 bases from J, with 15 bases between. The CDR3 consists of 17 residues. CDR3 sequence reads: CASSFTTGSGGANVLTF. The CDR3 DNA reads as TGTGCCAGCAGCTTCACTACAGGGTCGGGTGGGGCCAACGTCCTGACTTTC.